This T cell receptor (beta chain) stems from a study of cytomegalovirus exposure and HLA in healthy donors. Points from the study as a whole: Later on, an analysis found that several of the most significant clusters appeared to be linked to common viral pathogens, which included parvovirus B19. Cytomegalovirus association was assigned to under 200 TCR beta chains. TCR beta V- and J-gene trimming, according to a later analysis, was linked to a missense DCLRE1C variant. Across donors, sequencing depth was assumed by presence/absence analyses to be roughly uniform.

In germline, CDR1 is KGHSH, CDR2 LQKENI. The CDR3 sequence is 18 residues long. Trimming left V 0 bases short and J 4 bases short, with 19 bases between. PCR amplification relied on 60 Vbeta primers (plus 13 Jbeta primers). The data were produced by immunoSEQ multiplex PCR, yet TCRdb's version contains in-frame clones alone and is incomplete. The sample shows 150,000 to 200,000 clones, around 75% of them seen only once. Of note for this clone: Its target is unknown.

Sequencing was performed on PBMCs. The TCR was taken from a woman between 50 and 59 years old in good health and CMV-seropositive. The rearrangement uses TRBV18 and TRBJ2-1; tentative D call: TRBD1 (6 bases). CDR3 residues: CASSPPPGAPTHYNEQFF. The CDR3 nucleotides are TGTGCCAGCTCACCACCCCCAGGGGCCCCGACCCATTACAATGAGCAGTTCTTC.